These 19 T cell receptor beta chains originate from one sample sequenced in a study of cytomegalovirus exposure and HLA in healthy donors. PCR primers comprised 60 Vbeta and 13 Jbeta primers. Libraries were prepared by immunoSEQ multiplex PCR; TCRdb keeps only in-frame clonotypes and omits some of them. Of approximately 170,000 clones in the sample, 82% were seen once. The sample comprised PBMCs. The receptors come from a male donor in good health and CMV-seronegative.

V is TRBV29-1 and J is TRBJ1-1; 7 bases match TRBD1. The trim removed 5 bases at V and 7 bases at J, leaving 16 bases unmatched. This CDR3 contains 15 residues. CDR1 is SQVTM and CDR2 is ANQGSEA in the germline V gene. The CDR3 DNA reads TGCAGCGTTCCTAAGGGGGCGGATGGGATTGGTGAAGCTTTCTTT. Translation gives CSVPKGADGIGEAFF.

V is TRBV5-4 and J is TRBJ2-1, with D possibly matching TRBD1 (5 bases). V shed 2 bases and J shed 3 bases, with 18 bases lying between them. Looked up from germline, CDR1 is SGHNT and CDR2 is YYREEE (reference sequence). The CDR3 runs 17 residues. The CDR3 is CASSFEIQDRSYNEQFF. The DNA of the CDR3 is TGTGCCAGCAGCTTCGAAATCCAAGACAGAAGCTACAATGAGCAGTTCTTC.

The chain couples TRBV9 to TRBJ1-1; weak D call: TRBD1 (5 bases). The length of the CDR3 is 14 residues. Trimming stripped 4 bases from V and 0 bases from J, with 10 bases between. Germline-derived CDR1 and CDR2 are SGDLS and YYNGEE. The CDR3, as DNA: TGTGCCAGCAGCCCTGGGGCATTGAACACTGAAGCTTTCTTT. Protein sequence: CASSPGALNTEAFF.

This clone turned up a few times. V gene TRBV25-1 combines with J gene TRBJ2-3; D is undetermined. This CDR3 comprises 16 residues. CDR1 is MGHDK and CDR2 is SYGVNS in the germline V gene. The V gene lost 7 bases and the J gene lost 0 bases, with 17 bases spanning the gap. CDR3: CASTPSTVTSTDTQYF. DNA for the CDR3: TGTGCCAGCACCCCGTCGACCGTGACTAGCACAGATACGCAGTATTTT.

This clone appeared once. The rearrangement joins TRBV5-5 to TRBJ2-7; TRBD2 might be the D (5 bases). Germline loops: CDR1 SGHKS, CDR2 YYEKEE (reference sequence). Between the trimmed V and J ends, which lost 4 bases and 1 base, there was a span of 12 bases. This CDR3 has 14 amino acids. Here the CDR3 reads CASSTFGDSYEQYF. The DNA for the CDR3 is TGTGCCAGCAGCACCTTCGGGGATTCCTACGAGCAGTACTTC. The full variable domain, completed using reference TRBV5-5 and TRBJ2-7, is DAGVTQSPTHLIKTRGQQVTLRCSPISGHKSVSWYQQVLGQGPQFIFQYYEKEERGRGNFPDRFSARQFPNYSSELNVNALLLGDSALYLCASSTFGDSYEQYFGPGTRLTVT.

The genes are TRBV19 and TRBJ1-6, with TRBD1 as a possible D gene (5 bases). Deletions cut 3 bases from V and 2 bases from J, with 8 bases between. Germline CDR1 LNHDA, CDR2 SQIVND (reference sequence). The CDR3 has 15 residues. The CDR3 sequence: CASSMVDTYNSPLHF. Written as DNA, the CDR3 is TGTGCCAGTAGTATGGTGGACACCTATAATTCACCCCTCCACTTT.

The rearrangement joins TRBV6-4 to TRBJ2-1, with no clear D. V shed 2 bases and J shed 4 bases, with 6 bases lying between them. This CDR3 comprises 13 residues. Germline assignment: CDR1 MRHNA and CDR2 SNTAGT. The CDR3 spells CASSDGSYNEQFF. CDR3 nucleotides: TGTGCCAGCAGTGACGGCAGTTACAATGAGCAGTTCTTC.

This clone was seen a few times. The chain combines TRBV7-9 with TRBJ2-7, with TRBD2 as a possible D gene (6 bases). The V gene lost 5 bases and the J gene lost 2 bases, with 16 bases spanning the gap. Germline CDR1 SEHNR, CDR2 FQNEAQ (reference sequence). CDR3 length equals 15 residues. The CDR3 loop is CASSPSWRGAYEQYF. CDR3 DNA sequence: TGTGCCAGCAGCCCCTCCTGGAGGGGTGCCTACGAGCAGTACTTC. Based on the CDR3 plus reference TRBV7-9 and TRBJ2-7, the full variable domain is DTGVSQNPRHKITKRGQNVTFRCDPISEHNRLYWYRQTLGQGPEFLTYFQNEAQLEKSRLLSDRFSAERPKGSFSTLEIQRTEQGDSAMYLCASSPSWRGAYEQYFGPGTRLTVT.

DNA for the CDR3: TGTGCCAGTAGTATGGGGACAGGGGGCAATCAGCCCCAGCATTTT. Translation gives CASSMGTGGNQPQHF. The chain recombines TRBV19 with TRBJ1-5, with 10 nucleotides matching TRBD1. Germline V lookup: CDR1 LNHDA, CDR2 SQIVND (reference sequence). The CDR3 has 15 amino acids. J lost 2 bases, V lost 3 bases, and 1 base had no gene match.

This clone was observed a single time. The chain joins TRBV6-1 to TRBJ2-5, with TRBD1 matching 7 bases. Germline V gene lookup returns CDR1 MNHNS and CDR2 SASEGT. With 2 bases clipped from V and 2 bases from J, the junction kept 11 bases outside the gene matches. The CDR3 has 17 residues. Here the CDR3 reads CASSESSVSGQQETQYF. In DNA, the CDR3 is TGTGCCAGCAGTGAATCGTCGGTCTCGGGACAGCAAGAGACCCAGTACTTC.

Here the CDR3 reads CASSLRVDSPLHF. Written as DNA, the CDR3 is TGTGCCAGCAGCTTAAGAGTAGATTCACCCCTCCACTTT. The chain is built from TRBV7-2 and TRBJ1-6; D is unresolved. This CDR3 contains 13 residues. Trimming left V 2 bases short and J 8 bases short, with 7 bases between. Germline CDR1 is SGHTA and CDR2 is FQGNSA.

This clone was observed a few times. DNA for the CDR3: TGTGCCATAAAACTAGCGGGGGGGGTCGAGCAGTACTTC. It is translated as CAIKLAGGVEQYF. This chain links TRBV10-3 with TRBJ2-7; 13 nucleotides line up with TRBD2. V lost 9 bases to trimming and J lost 6 bases; unmatched junction nucleotides: 5. The CDR3 extends over 13 amino acids. Per germline, CDR1 ENHRY and CDR2 SYGVKD.

The table lists this clone with a few counts. This chain links TRBV27 with TRBJ2-3, with D perhaps TRBD2 (5 bases). Germline V gene data show CDR1 as MNHEY and CDR2 as SMNVEV (reference sequence). This CDR3 has 14 residues. Trimming shortened V by 6 bases and J by 3 bases, and 13 bases separated the two germline ends. The CDR3 nucleotides are TGTGCCAGCAGCAGTCCTCGGGGTACAGATACGCAGTATTTT. Amino acids: CASSSPRGTDTQYF.

This chain links TRBV12-5 with TRBJ2-4, with unresolved D. Germline V gene sequence: CDR1 LGHNT, CDR2 FRNRAP. Trimming left V 0 bases short and J 9 bases short, with 15 bases between. This CDR3 spans 15 amino acids. The chain's CDR3 is CASGLVASRQVIQYF. DNA for the CDR3: TGTGCTAGTGGTTTGGTAGCTTCACGGCAGGTCATTCAGTACTTC.

The rearrangement uses TRBV25-1 and TRBJ2-3; a weak D match, TRBD2 (6 bases). The CDR3 totals 15 residues. V lost 0 bases and J lost 5, with 12 bases in between. Germline values: CDR1 MGHDK, CDR2 SYGVNS. The CDR3 loop is CASSEYGLAKDTQYF. CDR3 in DNA: TGTGCCAGCAGTGAATATGGGCTAGCGAAAGATACGCAGTATTTT.

The table lists this clone with a count of one. J is TRBJ2-7 and V is TRBV7-9; the match to TRBD1 covers 7 bases. CDR3 length: 15 residues. Germline V gene data show CDR1 as SEHNR and CDR2 as FQNEAQ (reference sequence). After removal of 5 bases from V and 3 bases from J, the junction contained 10 bases not matched to a gene. CDR3: CASSPPDRSFYEQYF. CDR3 sequence (DNA): TGTGCCAGCAGCCCCCCGGACAGGTCTTTCTACGAGCAGTACTTC.

V is TRBV29-1 and J is TRBJ1-1; perhaps TRBD1 as D (6 bases). V was pared by 4 bases and J by 4 bases, with 13 bases between. Germline CDR1 and CDR2: SQVTM and ANQGSEA. The CDR3 totals 13 residues. DNA of the CDR3: TGCAGCGTTGTCCGGACAGAGGGCACTGAAGCTTTCTTT. Translation gives CSVVRTEGTEAFF.

J is TRBJ1-1 and V is TRBV7-8; maybe TRBD1 (6 bases). Trimming removed 5 bases at V and 5 bases at J, with 18 bases between. CDR3 length: 15 residues. Germline values: CDR1 SGHVS, CDR2 FQNEAQ. The CDR3 here is CASSKPSGAWTEAFF. The CDR3 nucleotides read TGTGCCAGCAGCAAACCCTCAGGGGCTTGGACTGAAGCTTTCTTT. Complete variable domain (other parts from reference TRBV7-8 and TRBJ1-1): GAGVSQSPRYKVAKRGQDVALRCDPISGHVSLFWYQQALGQGPEFLTYFQNEAQLDKSGLPSDRFFAERPEGSVSTLKIQRTQQEDSAVYLCASSKPSGAWTEAFFGQGTRLTVV.

The rearrangement uses TRBV9 and TRBJ2-3, with 8 bases identical to TRBD2. The CDR3 sequence is 16 residues long. Losses at the gene ends were 4 bases for V and 1 base for J; bases not matched to a gene: 8. Germline CDR1 SGDLS, CDR2 YYNGEE. The CDR3: CASSPSAGVGTDTQYF. CDR3 nucleotides: TGTGCCAGCAGCCCTTCAGCGGGAGTAGGCACAGATACGCAGTATTTT. Variable domain in full (rest from reference TRBV9 and TRBJ2-3): DSGVTQTPKHLITATGQRVTLRCSPRSGDLSVYWYQQSLDQGLQFLIQYYNGEERAKGNILERFSAQQFPDLHSELNLSSLELGDSALYFCASSPSAGVGTDTQYFGPGTRLTVL.